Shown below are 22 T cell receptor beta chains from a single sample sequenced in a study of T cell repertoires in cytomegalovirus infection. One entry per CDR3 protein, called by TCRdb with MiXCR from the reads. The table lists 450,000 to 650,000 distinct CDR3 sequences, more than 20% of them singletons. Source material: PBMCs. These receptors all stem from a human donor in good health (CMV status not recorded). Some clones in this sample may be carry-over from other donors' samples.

CDR3 coding DNA: TGTGCCAGCAGAGCAGGGTGGTCCGGGGAGCTGTTTTTT. It translates to CASRAGWSGELFF. The V call is TRBV28, the J call TRBJ2-2, with D perhaps matching TRBD1 (5 bases). Trimming shortened V by 6 bases and J by 6 bases, and 11 bases separated the two germline ends. This CDR3 contains 13 residues. Germline loops: CDR1 MDHEN, CDR2 SYDVKM.

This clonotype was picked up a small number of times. CDR3 loop: CASSQLAGTVGEKLFF. CDR3 bases: TGCGCCAGCAGCCAATTAGCCGGGACAGTCGGTGAAAAACTGTTTTTT. This sequence joins TRBV4-1 and TRBJ1-4, with 7 bases identical to TRBD1. The CDR3 length is 16 residues. The germline V gene encodes CDR1 MGHRA and CDR2 YSYEKL. With V trimmed by 2 bases and J by 7 bases, 10 bases remained unmatched.

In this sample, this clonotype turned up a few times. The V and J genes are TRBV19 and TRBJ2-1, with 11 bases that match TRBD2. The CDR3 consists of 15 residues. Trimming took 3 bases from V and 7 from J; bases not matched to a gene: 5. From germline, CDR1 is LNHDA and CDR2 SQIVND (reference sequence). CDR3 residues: CASSIGLAGKNEQFF. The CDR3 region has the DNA TGTGCCAGTAGTATCGGACTAGCGGGCAAAAATGAGCAGTTCTTC.

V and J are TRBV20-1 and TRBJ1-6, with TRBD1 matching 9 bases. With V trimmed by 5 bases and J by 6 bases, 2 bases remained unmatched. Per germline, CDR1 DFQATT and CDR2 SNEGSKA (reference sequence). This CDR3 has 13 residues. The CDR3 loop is CSALGQGNSPLHF. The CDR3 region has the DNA TGCAGTGCTTTGGGACAGGGTAATTCACCCCTCCACTTT.

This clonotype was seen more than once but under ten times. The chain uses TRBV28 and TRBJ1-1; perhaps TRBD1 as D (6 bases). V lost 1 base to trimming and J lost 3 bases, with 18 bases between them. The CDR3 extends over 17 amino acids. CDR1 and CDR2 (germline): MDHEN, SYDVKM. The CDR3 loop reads CASSLLFGSSGDTEAFF. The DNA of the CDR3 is TGTGCCAGCAGTTTATTGTTTGGCTCGTCAGGGGACACTGAAGCTTTCTTT.

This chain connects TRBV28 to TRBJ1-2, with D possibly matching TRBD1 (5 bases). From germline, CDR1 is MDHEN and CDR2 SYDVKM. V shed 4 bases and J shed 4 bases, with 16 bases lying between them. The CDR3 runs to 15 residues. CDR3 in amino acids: CASSSSSGAGYGYTF. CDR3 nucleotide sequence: TGTGCCAGCAGTTCCTCCTCCGGGGCGGGCTATGGCTACACCTTC.

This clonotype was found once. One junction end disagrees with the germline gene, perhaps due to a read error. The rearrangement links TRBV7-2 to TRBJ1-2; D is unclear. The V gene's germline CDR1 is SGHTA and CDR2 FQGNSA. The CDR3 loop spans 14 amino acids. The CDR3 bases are TGTGCCAGCAGCTTAGCTAGGCCGGACTATGGCTACAGCTTC. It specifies CASSLARPDYGYSF.

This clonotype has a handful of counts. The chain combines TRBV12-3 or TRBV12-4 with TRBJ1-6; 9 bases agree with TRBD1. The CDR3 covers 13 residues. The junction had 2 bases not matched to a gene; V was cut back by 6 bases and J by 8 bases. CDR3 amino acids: CASRWTGDSPLHF. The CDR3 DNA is TGTGCCAGCAGGTGGACAGGGGATTCACCCCTCCACTTT.

This chain's CDR3 is CASLPQSGTGVYGYTF. DNA for the CDR3: TGTGCCAGCCTACCCCAATCCGGGACAGGGGTCTATGGCTACACCTTC. The chain combines TRBV6-2 or TRBV6-3 with TRBJ1-2; 10 bases line up with TRBD1. The ends lost 8 bases at V and 4 bases at J; junction bases unmatched: 13. Germline CDR1 MNHEY, CDR2 SVGEGT. The CDR3 runs 16 residues.

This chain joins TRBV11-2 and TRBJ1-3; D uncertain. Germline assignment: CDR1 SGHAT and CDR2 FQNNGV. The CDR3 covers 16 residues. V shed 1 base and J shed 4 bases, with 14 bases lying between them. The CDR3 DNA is TGTGCCAGCAGCTTAGGTTTCGTACAGAGGGGAAACACCATATATTTT. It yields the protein CASSLGFVQRGNTIYF. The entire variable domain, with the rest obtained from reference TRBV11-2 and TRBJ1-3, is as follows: EAGVAQSPRYKIIEKRQSVAFWCNPISGHATLYWYQQILGQGPKLLIQFQNNGVVDDSQLPKDRFSAERLKGVDSTLKIQPAKLEDSAVYLCASSLGFVQRGNTIYFGEGSWLTVV.

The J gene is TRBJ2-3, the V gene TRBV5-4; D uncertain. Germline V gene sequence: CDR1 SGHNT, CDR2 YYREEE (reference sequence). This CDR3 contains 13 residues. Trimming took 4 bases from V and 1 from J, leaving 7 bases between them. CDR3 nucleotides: TGTGCCAGCAGCCAGCAGGGCACAGATACGCAGTATTTT. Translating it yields CASSQQGTDTQYF.

DNA of the CDR3: TGTGCCAGCAGTCAGAGACAGGGCAGCTTCCAAGAGACCCAGTACTTC. As protein: CASSQRQGSFQETQYF. This chain joins TRBV6-2 or TRBV6-3 and TRBJ2-5, with TRBD1 matching over 7 bases. The CDR3 is made up of 16 amino acids. Per germline, CDR1 MNHEY and CDR2 SVGEGT. V trimming: 5 bases; J trimming: 1 base; junction bases outside the gene matches: 10.

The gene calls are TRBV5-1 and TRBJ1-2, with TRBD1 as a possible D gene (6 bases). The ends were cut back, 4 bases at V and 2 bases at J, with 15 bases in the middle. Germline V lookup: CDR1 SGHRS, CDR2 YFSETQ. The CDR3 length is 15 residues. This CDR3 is CASSTTGTLNYGYTF. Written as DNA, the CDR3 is TGCGCCAGCAGCACCACAGGGACCCTGAACTATGGCTACACCTTC.

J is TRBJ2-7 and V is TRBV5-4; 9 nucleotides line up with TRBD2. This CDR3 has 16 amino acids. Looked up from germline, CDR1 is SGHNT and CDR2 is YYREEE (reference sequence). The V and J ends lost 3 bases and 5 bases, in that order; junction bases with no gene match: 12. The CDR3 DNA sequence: TGTGCCAGCAGCTCGGGAGGTCTAGCGGGACTCAACGAGCAGTACGTC. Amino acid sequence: CASSSGGLAGLNEQYV.

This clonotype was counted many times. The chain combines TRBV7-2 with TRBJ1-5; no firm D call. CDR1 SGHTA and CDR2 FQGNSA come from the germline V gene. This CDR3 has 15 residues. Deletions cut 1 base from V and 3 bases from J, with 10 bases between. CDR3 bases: TGTGCCAGCAGCTTAGGCGGAGGGTACAATCAGCCCCAGCATTTT. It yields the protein CASSLGGGYNQPQHF.

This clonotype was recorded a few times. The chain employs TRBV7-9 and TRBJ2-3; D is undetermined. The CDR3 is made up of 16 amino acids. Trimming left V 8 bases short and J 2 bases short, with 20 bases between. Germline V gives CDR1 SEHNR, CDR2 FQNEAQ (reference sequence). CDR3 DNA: TGTGCCAGCCTGTGGACCGCCTCCCTGTCCACAGATACGCAGTATTTT. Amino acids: CASLWTASLSTDTQYF.

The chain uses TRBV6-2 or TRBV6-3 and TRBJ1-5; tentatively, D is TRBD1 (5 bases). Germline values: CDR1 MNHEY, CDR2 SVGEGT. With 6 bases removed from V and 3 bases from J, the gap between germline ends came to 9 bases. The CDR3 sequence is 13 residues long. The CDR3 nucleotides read TGTGCCAGCAGGAGACAGCACAATCAGCCCCAGCATTTT. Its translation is CASRRQHNQPQHF.

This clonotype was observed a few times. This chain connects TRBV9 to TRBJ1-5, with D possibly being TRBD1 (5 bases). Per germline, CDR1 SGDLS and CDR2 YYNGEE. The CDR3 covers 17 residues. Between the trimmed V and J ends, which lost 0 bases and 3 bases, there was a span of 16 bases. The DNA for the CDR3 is TGTGCCAGCAGCGTAGTGACAGCGGGAGTAGACAATCAGCCCCAGCATTTT. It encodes CASSVVTAGVDNQPQHF. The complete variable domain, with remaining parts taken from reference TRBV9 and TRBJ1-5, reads DSGVTQTPKHLITATGQRVTLRCSPRSGDLSVYWYQQSLDQGLQFLIQYYNGEERAKGNILERFSAQQFPDLHSELNLSSLELGDSALYFCASSVVTAGVDNQPQHFGDGTRLSIL.

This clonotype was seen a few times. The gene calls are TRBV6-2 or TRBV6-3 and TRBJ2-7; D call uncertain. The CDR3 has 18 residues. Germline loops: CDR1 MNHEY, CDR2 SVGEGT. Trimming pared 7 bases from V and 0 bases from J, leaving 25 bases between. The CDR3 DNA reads TGTGCCAGCATGCGACCTGGCCTCTTGGGAAGAAGCTCCTACGAGCAGTACTTC. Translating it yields CASMRPGLLGRSSYEQYF.

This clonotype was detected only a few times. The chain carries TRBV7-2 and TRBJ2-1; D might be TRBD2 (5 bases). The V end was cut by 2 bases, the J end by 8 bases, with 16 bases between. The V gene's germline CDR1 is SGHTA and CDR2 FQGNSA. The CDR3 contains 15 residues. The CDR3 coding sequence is TGTGCCAGCAGCTTATTTTTGTCGGTCGGGGATGAGCAGTTCTTC. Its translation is CASSLFLSVGDEQFF.

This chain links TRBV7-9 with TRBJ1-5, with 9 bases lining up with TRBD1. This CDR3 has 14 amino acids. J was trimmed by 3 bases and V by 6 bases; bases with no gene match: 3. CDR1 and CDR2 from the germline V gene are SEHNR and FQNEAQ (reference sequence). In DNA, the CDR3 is TGTGCCAGCAGAAAACAGGGGGCCAATCAGCCCCAGCATTTT. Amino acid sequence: CASRKQGANQPQHF.

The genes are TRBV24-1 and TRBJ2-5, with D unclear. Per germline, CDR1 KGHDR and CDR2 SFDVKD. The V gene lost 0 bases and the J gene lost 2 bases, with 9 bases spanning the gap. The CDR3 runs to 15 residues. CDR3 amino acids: CATSDLVGVQETQYF. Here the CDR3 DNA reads TGTGCCACCAGTGATTTGGTGGGCGTACAAGAGACCCAGTACTTC.